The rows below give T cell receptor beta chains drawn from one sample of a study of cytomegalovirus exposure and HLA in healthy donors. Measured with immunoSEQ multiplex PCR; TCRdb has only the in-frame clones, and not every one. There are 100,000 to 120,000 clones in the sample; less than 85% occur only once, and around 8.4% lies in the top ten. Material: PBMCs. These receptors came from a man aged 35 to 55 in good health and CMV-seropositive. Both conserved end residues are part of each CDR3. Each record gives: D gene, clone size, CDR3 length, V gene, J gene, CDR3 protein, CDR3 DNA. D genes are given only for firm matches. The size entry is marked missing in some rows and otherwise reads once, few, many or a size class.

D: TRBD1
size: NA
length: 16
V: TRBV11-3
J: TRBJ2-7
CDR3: CASSFRGQGASYEQYF
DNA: TGTGCCAGCAGCTTCCGCGGACAGGGAGCCTCCTACGAGCAGTACTTC

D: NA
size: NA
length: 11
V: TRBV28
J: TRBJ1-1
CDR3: CASGGGLEAFF
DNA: TGTGCCAGCGGGGGGGGGCTTGAAGCTTTCTTT

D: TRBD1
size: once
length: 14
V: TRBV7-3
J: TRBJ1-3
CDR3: CASSLTGTGNTIYF
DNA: TGTGCCAGCAGCTTGACAGGGACTGGAAACACCATATATTTT

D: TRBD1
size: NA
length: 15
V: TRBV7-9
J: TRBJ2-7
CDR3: CASSGRQGTHYEQYF
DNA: TGTGCCAGCAGCGGGAGACAGGGGACACACTACGAGCAGTACTTC

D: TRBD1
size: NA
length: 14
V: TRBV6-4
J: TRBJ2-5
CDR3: CASSVGRGWETQYF
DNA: TGTGCCAGCAGTGTTGGCAGGGGGTGGGAGACCCAGTACTTC

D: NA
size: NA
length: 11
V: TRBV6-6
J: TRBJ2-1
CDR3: CASSSGTEQFF
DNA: TGTGCCAGCAGTTCGGGTACTGAGCAGTTCTTC

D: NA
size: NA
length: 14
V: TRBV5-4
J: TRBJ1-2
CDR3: CASSSATGQNGYTF
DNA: TGTGCCAGCAGCTCCGCTACAGGGCAGAATGGCTACACCTTC

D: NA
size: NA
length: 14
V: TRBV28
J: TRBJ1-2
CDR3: CASSPGTGFYGYTF
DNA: TGTGCCAGCAGTCCAGGAACAGGGTTCTATGGCTACACCTTC

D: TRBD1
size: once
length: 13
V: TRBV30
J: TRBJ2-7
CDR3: CAFDRGMGYEQYF
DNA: TGTGCCTTTGACAGGGGGATGGGCTACGAGCAGTACTTC

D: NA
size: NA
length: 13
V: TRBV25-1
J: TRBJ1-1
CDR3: CASRAGQTSEAFF
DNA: TGTGCCAGCAGGGCCGGACAGACTTCTGAAGCTTTCTTT

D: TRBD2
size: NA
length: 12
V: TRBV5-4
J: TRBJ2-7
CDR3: CASSPGGPRQYF
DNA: TGTGCCAGCAGCCCGGGGGGACCCAGGCAGTACTTC

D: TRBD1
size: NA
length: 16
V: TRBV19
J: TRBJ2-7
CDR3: CASSAGTGARSYEQYF
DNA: TGTGCCAGTAGTGCCGGGACAGGGGCCCGGTCCTACGAGCAGTACTTC

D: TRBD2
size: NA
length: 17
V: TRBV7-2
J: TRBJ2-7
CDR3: CASSLMTSGVSRDEQYF
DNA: TGTGCCAGCAGCTTAATGACTAGCGGGGTCTCCAGGGACGAGCAGTACTTC

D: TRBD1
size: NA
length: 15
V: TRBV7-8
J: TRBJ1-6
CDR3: CASSTGTGVFSPLHF
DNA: TGTGCCAGCAGCACCGGGACAGGGGTTTTCTCACCCCTCCACTTT

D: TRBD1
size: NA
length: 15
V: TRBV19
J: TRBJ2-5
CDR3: CASSIEGTGDGTQYF
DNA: TGTGCCAGTAGTATAGAGGGGACAGGGGATGGGACCCAGTACTTC

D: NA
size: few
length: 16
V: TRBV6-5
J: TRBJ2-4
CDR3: CASSYRGYSAKNSQYF
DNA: TGTGCCAGCAGTTATCGTGGGTACTCAGCCAAAAACAGTCAGTACTTC

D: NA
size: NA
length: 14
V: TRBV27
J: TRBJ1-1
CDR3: CASRTWAGNTEAFF
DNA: TGTGCCAGCAGGACGTGGGCAGGGAACACTGAAGCTTTCTTT

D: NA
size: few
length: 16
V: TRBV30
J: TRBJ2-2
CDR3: CAWRTRRVLSTGELFF
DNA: TGTGCCTGGAGAACTCGTCGGGTCCTCTCCACCGGGGAGCTGTTTTTT

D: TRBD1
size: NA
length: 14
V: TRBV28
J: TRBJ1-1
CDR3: CASSFSDRGRYAFF
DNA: TGTGCCAGCAGTTTTAGTGACAGGGGGCGGTACGCTTTCTTT

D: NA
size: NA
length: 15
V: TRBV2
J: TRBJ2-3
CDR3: CASSEAQRGTDTQYF
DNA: TGTGCCAGCAGTGAGGCCCAACGGGGCACAGATACGCAGTATTTT

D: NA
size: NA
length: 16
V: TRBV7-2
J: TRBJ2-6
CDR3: CASSLLGGAGANGLTF
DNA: TGTGCCAGCAGCTTATTAGGGGGGGCTGGGGCCAACGGCCTGACTTTC

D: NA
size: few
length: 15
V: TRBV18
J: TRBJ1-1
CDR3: CASSPPHSPDTEAFF
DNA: TGTGCCAGCTCACCTCCCCACTCTCCGGACACTGAAGCTTTCTTT

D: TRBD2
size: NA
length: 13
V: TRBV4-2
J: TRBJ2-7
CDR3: CAKIAGGPYEQYF
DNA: TGTGCCAAAATAGCGGGGGGGCCCTACGAGCAGTACTTC

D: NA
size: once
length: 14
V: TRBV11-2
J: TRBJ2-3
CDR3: CASSQQGFTDTQYF
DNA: TGTGCCAGCAGCCAGCAGGGGTTCACAGATACGCAGTATTTT